A selection of T cell receptor beta chains follows, all from one sample in a study of control samples from healthy donors and cancer patients. Some clones are missing from TCRdb's copy, which holds only in-frame ones; the method was immunoSEQ multiplex PCR. The sample holds some 130,000 clones, approximately 90% seen once. The sequenced material came from blood. These receptors all stem from a young man in good health. CDR3s include the opening cysteine and the closing phenylalanine or tryptophan. The D gene is left open where the match is weak. Expanded clones get a size class; other rows say once, few or many, or leave the size out.

>TRBJ1-2|14|NA|TRBV3-1/TRBV3-2|NA
TGTGCCAGCAGCCAAGAAGGGGACACTAATGGCTACACCTTC
CASSQEGDTNGYTF
>TRBJ1-2|14|NA|TRBV29-1|NA
TGCAGCCCTGCTGAGGGGGGCCTGGGATATGGCTACACCTTC
CSPAEGGLGYGYTF
>TRBJ2-7|15|NA|TRBV5-1|NA
TGCGCCAGCAGCTTGGAGGCAGGGCTCTCCTACGAGCAGTACTTC
CASSLEAGLSYEQYF
>TRBJ1-2|16|TRBD1|TRBV25-1|NA
TGTGCCAGCAGTGGTCTCAACCCCAAACAGGGGGGAGGCTACACCTTC
CASSGLNPKQGGGYTF
>TRBJ2-7|15|TRBD2|TRBV7-6|NA
TGTGCCAGCAGCCCCCGGGGGGACCTATACTACGAGCAGTACTTC
CASSPRGDLYYEQYF
>TRBJ2-7|15|NA|TRBV6-6|few
TGTGCCAGCACGCTACAGGAAGGGTCGGGCCACGAGCAGTACTTC
CASTLQEGSGHEQYF
>TRBJ1-4|14|NA|TRBV6-6|NA
TGTGCCAGCAGCCTCCAGGGAGCTAATGAAAAACTGTTTTTT
CASSLQGANEKLFF
>TRBJ1-6|15|NA|TRBV6-1|NA
TGTGCCAGCAGTGAACGCGAACAGGGAGGTTCACCCCTCCACTTT
CASSEREQGGSPLHF
>TRBJ2-7|11|NA|TRBV20-1|NA
TGCAGTGCTACTACTAGCTACGAGCAGTACTTC
CSATTSYEQYF
>TRBJ2-1|15|NA|TRBV19|once
TGTGCCAGTAGTTTAGGGGTGGGGCCATATGGTGAGCAGTTCTTC
CASSLGVGPYGEQFF
>TRBJ2-2|13|NA|TRBV15|NA
TGTGCCACGCTCTCCCAGTACACCGGGGAGCTGTTTTTT
CATLSQYTGELFF
>TRBJ1-1|12|NA|TRBV2|once
TGTGCCAGCAGTCCGGGCCTCACTGAAGCTTTCTTT
CASSPGLTEAFF
>TRBJ1-2|14|TRBD1|TRBV5-1|NA
TGCGCCAGCAGCTCAAGGGACAGGGGGGATGGCTACACCTTC
CASSSRDRGDGYTF
>TRBJ1-1|14|NA|TRBV11-2|NA
TGTGCCAGCAGCTTAGAGGGAGGAGGAACTGAAGCTTTCTTT
CASSLEGGGTEAFF
>TRBJ2-1|15|TRBD2|TRBV5-1|NA
TGCGCCAGCGGTTGGGGGGTCAGCGGGGTAGGCGAGCAGTTCTTC
CASGWGVSGVGEQFF
>TRBJ2-1|16|TRBD2|TRBV25-1|NA
TGTGCCAGCAGTGATATTCGGGGGGGGAGGTACAATGAGCAGTTCTTC
CASSDIRGGRYNEQFF
>TRBJ2-2|15|NA|TRBV9|NA
TGTGCCAGCAGCTCCAGGAGGGCTGGCACCGGGGAGCTGTTTTTT
CASSSRRAGTGELFF
>TRBJ1-2|14|TRBD1|TRBV30|NA
TGTGCCTGGACCCCGGGACAGGGTAACTATGGCTACACCTTC
CAWTPGQGNYGYTF
>TRBJ1-2|13|NA|TRBV30|medium-sized
TGTGCCTGGGGGGGGGACGTCAACTATGGCTACACCTTC
CAWGGDVNYGYTF
>TRBJ2-7|15|NA|TRBV27|NA
TGTGCCAGCAGTGAAGCCGGGACTTACTCCTACGAGCAGTACTTC
CASSEAGTYSYEQYF
>TRBJ1-1|14|NA|TRBV4-2|NA
TGTGCCAGCAGCCAAGAAGGGAGGTTCACTGAAGCTTTCTTT
CASSQEGRFTEAFF
>TRBJ1-6|15|TRBD1|TRBV6-5|NA
TGTGCCAGCAGCCGGGTGGGGACAGGGTCCTCACCCCTCCACTTT
CASSRVGTGSSPLHF
>TRBJ1-2|14|NA|TRBV5-1|NA
TGCGCCAGCACGGGAGGGTCGCAGAACTATGGCTACACCTTC
CASTGGSQNYGYTF
>TRBJ2-1|15|TRBD1|TRBV7-3|NA
TGTGCCAGCAGCTTCGGACCCTCAGGGGGTAATGAGCAGTTCTTC
CASSFGPSGGNEQFF
>TRBJ2-4|17|TRBD2|TRBV15|NA
TGTGCCACCAGCAGAGATCGGGGGGGCCCTGGCAAAAACATTCAGTACTTC
CATSRDRGGPGKNIQYF
>TRBJ2-3|16|NA|TRBV19|NA
TGTGCCAGTAGTATAGATCTGGGGGGAAACACAGATACGCAGTATTTT
CASSIDLGGNTDTQYF
>TRBJ1-1|13|NA|TRBV7-6|NA
TGTGCCAGCAGCCCCCCAATGAACACTGAAGCTTTCTTT
CASSPPMNTEAFF
>TRBJ1-4|14|NA|TRBV2|NA
TGTGCCAGCAGTGGCAGGGGTTCTAATGAAAAACTGTTTTTT
CASSGRGSNEKLFF
>TRBJ1-1|13|NA|TRBV3-1/TRBV3-2|NA
TGTGCCAGCAGCAGCCCAGCGAACACTGAAGCTTTCTTT
CASSSPANTEAFF
>TRBJ2-5|15|TRBD1|TRBV5-1|NA
TGCGCCAGCAGCTTGCCGGGACAGGGCCTAGAGACCCAGTACTTC
CASSLPGQGLETQYF
>TRBJ2-7|14|NA|TRBV29-1|once
TGCAGCATATCCCTGGAGAGGGACGACTACGAGCAGTACTTC
CSISLERDDYEQYF
>TRBJ2-7|15|TRBD1|TRBV2|NA
TGTGCCAGCAGTGAAAGAGGGACAGGGGGCTACGAGCAGTACTTC
CASSERGTGGYEQYF
>TRBJ1-4|14|NA|TRBV5-6|NA
TGTGCCAGCAGCTTACCAGCAACTAATGAAAAACTGTTTTTT
CASSLPATNEKLFF
>TRBJ1-6|16|TRBD1|TRBV11-2|NA
TGTGCCAGCAGCTTGACTCCGGGGACAGGCTATTCACCCCTCCACTTT
CASSLTPGTGYSPLHF
>TRBJ2-3|17|TRBD2|TRBV7-9|NA
TGTGCCAGCAGCTTAGATCGCGGGGGGGCCTGGGGAGATACGCAGTATTTT
CASSLDRGGAWGDTQYF
>TRBJ1-4|14|TRBD1|TRBV7-9|NA
TGTGCCAGCAGAAGCGGGACAGGAAATGAAAAACTGTTTTTT
CASRSGTGNEKLFF
>TRBJ1-4|14|TRBD1|TRBV7-9|NA
TGTGCCAGCAGCACCCGGACAGGGAATGAAAAACTGTTTTTT
CASSTRTGNEKLFF
>TRBJ1-1|15|NA|TRBV10-1|NA
TGCGCCAGCAGTGAGTCGGCAGCGGGGGGTACTGAAGCTTTCTTT
CASSESAAGGTEAFF
>TRBJ1-2|12|NA|TRBV6-5|NA
TGTGCCAGCAGTTACGTGGGGGGCGTCTACACCTTC
CASSYVGGVYTF
>TRBJ1-1|13|NA|TRBV7-6|NA
TGTGCCAGCAGCCGGACAGCGAACACTGAAGCTTTCTTT
CASSRTANTEAFF
>TRBJ1-2|13|NA|TRBV18|NA
TGTGCCAGCTCACCAAGGACAATCTATGGCTACACCTTC
CASSPRTIYGYTF
>TRBJ1-5|16|NA|TRBV5-1|NA
TGCGCCAGCAGCTTGGAGGGGGGGGCAGTCAATCAGCCCCAGCATTTT
CASSLEGGAVNQPQHF
>TRBJ2-1|14|TRBD2|TRBV3-1/TRBV3-2|NA
TGTGCCAGCAGCCCCGGACTAGCGGGGGACGAGCAGTTCTTC
CASSPGLAGDEQFF
>TRBJ2-2|14|NA|TRBV7-3|once
TGTGCCAGCAGCTTAGCCCACGGCACCGGGGAGCTGTTTTTT
CASSLAHGTGELFF
>TRBJ2-5|18|NA|TRBV11-2|NA
TGTGCCAGCAGCTCGAGGGGGGGGGCTCGCCCGGGACGGGAGACCCAGTACTTC
CASSSRGGARPGRETQYF
>TRBJ2-7|14|NA|TRBV2|NA
TGTGCCAGCAGTGAAAGGCAGGGTCCCTACGAGCAGTACTTC
CASSERQGPYEQYF